The rows below give T cell receptor beta chains drawn from one sample of a study of regulatory T cells in long-lasting Graves disease. In TCRdb, the multiplex PCR reads were re-called with MiXCR into one record per CDR3 protein. This sample has roughly 500,000 distinct CDR3 sequences, with about 12% found just once. The data were also submitted as part of a second study, on T cells in Graves' hyperthyroidism and ophthalmopathy.

The specimen was peripheral blood mononuclear cells (PBMCs), collected at new diagnosis, from a patient treated with antithyroid drugs. The receptors derive from a woman in her 30s with Graves disease. Each CDR3 is given with its conserved first and last residue. D genes are given only for firm matches. The size entry is marked missing in some rows and otherwise reads once, few, many or a size class.

size: many; D: TRBD1; J: TRBJ2-1; V: TRBV20-1; DNA: TGCAGTGCTAGTGAGGGGGCTAAATCCACCCATGAGCAGTTCTTC; CDR3: CSASEGAKSTHEQFF
size: many; D: .; J: TRBJ1-1; V: TRBV6-1; DNA: TGTGCCAGCAGTCAAACGTGGGGGGATACTGAAGCTTTCTTT; CDR3: CASSQTWGDTEAFF
size: many; D: TRBD1; J: TRBJ2-7; V: TRBV28; DNA: TGTGCCAGCAGTGAGATTTCCGGGACAGGGGCTGACGAGCAGTACTTC; CDR3: CASSEISGTGADEQYF
size: many; D: TRBD2; J: TRBJ2-5; V: TRBV18; DNA: TGTGCCAGCTCCACGTTCTCTAGCGGACAAGAGACCCAGTACTTC; CDR3: CASSTFSSGQETQYF
size: many; D: TRBD1; J: TRBJ1-5; V: TRBV7-8; DNA: TGTGCCAGCAGCCTCTACCCAGGACAGGGCCTTTATGTGTCCCAGCATTTT; CDR3: CASSLYPGQGLYVSQHF
size: many; D: .; J: TRBJ1-1; V: TRBV2; DNA: TGTGCCAGCAGTGAAGCTGACAGACTCTCTGAAGCTTTCTTT; CDR3: CASSEADRLSEAFF
size: many; D: .; J: TRBJ1-2; V: TRBV19; DNA: TGTGCCAGTAGTATCGGACTTGGCTACACCTTC; CDR3: CASSIGLGYTF
size: many; D: TRBD2; J: TRBJ2-5; V: TRBV28; DNA: TGTGCCACCGTAGCGGGAGTGTTAAAAGAGACCCAGTACTTC; CDR3: CATVAGVLKETQYF
size: many; D: .; J: TRBJ2-7; V: TRBV18; DNA: TGTGCCAGCTCACTCACACCTGTTGTGGGGGCGATAACAGGGGAGCAGTACTTC; CDR3: CASSLTPVVGAITGEQYF
size: few; D: .; J: TRBJ1-2; V: TRBV20-1; DNA: TGCAGTGCTAGAGATCCCCAGGGTCCCGGCTACACCTTC; CDR3: CSARDPQGPGYTF
size: many; D: .; J: TRBJ2-2; V: TRBV6-1; DNA: TGTGCCAGCAGTGACTTATGGGGCTCGAACACCGGGGAGCTGTTTTTT; CDR3: CASSDLWGSNTGELFF
size: many; D: TRBD1; J: TRBJ2-1; V: TRBV11-3; DNA: TGTGCCAGCAGCTTGGGCCCGGGGACAGGGGTTACTGAGCAGTTCTTC; CDR3: CASSLGPGTGVTEQFF
size: many; D: .; J: TRBJ2-7; V: TRBV10-3; DNA: TGTGCCATCAGTGAGCACAGGCACTACGAGCAGTACTTC; CDR3: CAISEHRHYEQYF
size: many; D: .; J: TRBJ1-6; V: TRBV6-2/TRBV6-3; DNA: TGTGCCAGCAGGGCTCCCGGGACATTATTTTTCCGCTCCTATAATTCACCCCTCCACTTT; CDR3: CASRAPGTLFFRSYNSPLHF
size: .; D: TRBD2; J: TRBJ2-1; V: TRBV3-1; DNA: TGTGCCAGCAGCCATGGACTAGCGGGACGATCCTACAATGAGCAGTTCTTC; CDR3: CASSHGLAGRSYNEQFF